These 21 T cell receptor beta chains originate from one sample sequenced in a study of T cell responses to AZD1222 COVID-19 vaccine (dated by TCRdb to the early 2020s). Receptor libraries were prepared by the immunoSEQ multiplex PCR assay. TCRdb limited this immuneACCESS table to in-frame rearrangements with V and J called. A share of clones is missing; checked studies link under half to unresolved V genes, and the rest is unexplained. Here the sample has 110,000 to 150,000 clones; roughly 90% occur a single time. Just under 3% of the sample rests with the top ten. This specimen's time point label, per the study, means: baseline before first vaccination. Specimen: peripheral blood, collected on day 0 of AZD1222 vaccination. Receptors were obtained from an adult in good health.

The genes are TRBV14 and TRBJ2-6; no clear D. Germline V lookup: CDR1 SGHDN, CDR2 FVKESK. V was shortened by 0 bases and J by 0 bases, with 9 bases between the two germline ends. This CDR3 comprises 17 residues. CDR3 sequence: CASSQEAGLSGANVLTF. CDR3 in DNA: TGTGCCAGCAGCCAAGAAGCCGGGCTCTCTGGGGCCAACGTCCTGACTTTC.

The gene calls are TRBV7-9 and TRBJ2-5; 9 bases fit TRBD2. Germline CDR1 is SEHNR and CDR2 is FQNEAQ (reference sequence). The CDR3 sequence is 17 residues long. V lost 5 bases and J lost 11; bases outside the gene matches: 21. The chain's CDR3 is CASSPEGALAGPWGQYF. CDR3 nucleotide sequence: TGTGCCAGCAGCCCAGAGGGGGCGCTAGCGGGGCCTTGGGGTCAGTACTTC.

CDR3 sequence (DNA): TGTGCCAGCAGTTTAGAGGGGGGCCCTAACTATGGCTACACCTTC. It codes for CASSLEGGPNYGYTF. The genes are TRBV28 and TRBJ1-2, with a tentative D call TRBD1 (6 bases). The ends were cut back, 2 bases at V and 0 bases at J, with 10 bases in the middle. This CDR3 region has 15 residues. Germline loops: CDR1 MDHEN, CDR2 SYDVKM.

Here the CDR3 DNA reads TGTGCCAGTAGTATAGGGGGTAGGGGCACTGAAGCTTTCTTT. Amino acids: CASSIGGRGTEAFF. This chain connects TRBV19 to TRBJ1-1; TRBD1 is a possible D gene (5 bases). CDR3 length: 14 amino acids. CDR1 LNHDA and CDR2 SQIVND come from the germline V gene (reference sequence). V was clipped by 1 base and J by 4 bases, with 10 bases between them. Variable domain in full (rest from reference TRBV19 and TRBJ1-1): DGGITQSPKYLFRKEGQNVTLSCEQNLNHDAMYWYRQDPGQGLRLIYYSQIVNDFQKGDIAEGYSVSREKKESFPLTVTSAQKNPTAFYLCASSIGGRGTEAFFGQGTRLTVV.

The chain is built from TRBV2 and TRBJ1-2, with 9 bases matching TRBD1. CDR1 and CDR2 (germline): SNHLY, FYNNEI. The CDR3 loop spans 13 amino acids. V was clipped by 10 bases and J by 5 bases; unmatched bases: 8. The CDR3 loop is CATTSGTGYGYTF. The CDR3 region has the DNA TGTGCCACCACGTCGGGGACAGGGTATGGCTACACCTTC.

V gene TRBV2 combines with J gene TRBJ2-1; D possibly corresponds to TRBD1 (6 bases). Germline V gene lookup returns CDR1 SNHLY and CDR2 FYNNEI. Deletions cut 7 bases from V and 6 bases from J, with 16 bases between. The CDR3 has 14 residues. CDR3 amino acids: CASMSGVPVNEQFF. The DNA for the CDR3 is TGTGCCAGCATGTCAGGGGTCCCCGTCAATGAGCAGTTCTTC.

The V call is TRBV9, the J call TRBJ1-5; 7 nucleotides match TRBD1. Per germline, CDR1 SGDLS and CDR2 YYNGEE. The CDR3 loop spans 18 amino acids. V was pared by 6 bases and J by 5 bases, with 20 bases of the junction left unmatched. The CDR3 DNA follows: TGTGCCAGCATTGGGAGGGGGCCCAGGAAGCTAAAATATCAGCCCCAGCATTTT. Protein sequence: CASIGRGPRKLKYQPQHF.

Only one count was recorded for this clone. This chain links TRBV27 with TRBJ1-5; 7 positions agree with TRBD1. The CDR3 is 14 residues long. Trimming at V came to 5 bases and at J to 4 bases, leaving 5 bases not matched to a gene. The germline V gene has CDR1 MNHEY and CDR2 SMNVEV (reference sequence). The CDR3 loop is CASSTQGGNQPQHF. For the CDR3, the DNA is TGTGCCAGCAGTACTCAGGGGGGGAATCAGCCCCAGCATTTT.

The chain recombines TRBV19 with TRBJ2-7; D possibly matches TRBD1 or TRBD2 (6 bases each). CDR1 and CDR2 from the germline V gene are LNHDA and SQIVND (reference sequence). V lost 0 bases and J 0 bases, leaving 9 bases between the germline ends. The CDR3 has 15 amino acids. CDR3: CASSIEGGISYEQYF. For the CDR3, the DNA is TGTGCCAGTAGTATAGAAGGGGGGATCTCCTACGAGCAGTACTTC.

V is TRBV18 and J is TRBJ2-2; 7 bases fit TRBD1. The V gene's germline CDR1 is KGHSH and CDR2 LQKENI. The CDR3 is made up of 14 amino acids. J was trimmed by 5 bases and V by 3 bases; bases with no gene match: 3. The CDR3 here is CASSPNRGTGELFF. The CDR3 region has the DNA TGTGCCAGCTCACCGAACAGGGGTACCGGGGAGCTGTTTTTT. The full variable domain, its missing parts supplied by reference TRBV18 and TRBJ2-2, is NAGVMQNPRHLVRRRGQEARLRCSPMKGHSHVYWYRQLPEEGLKFMVYLQKENIIDESGMPKERFSAEFPKEGPSILRIQQVVRGDSAAYFCASSPNRGTGELFFGEGSRLTVL.

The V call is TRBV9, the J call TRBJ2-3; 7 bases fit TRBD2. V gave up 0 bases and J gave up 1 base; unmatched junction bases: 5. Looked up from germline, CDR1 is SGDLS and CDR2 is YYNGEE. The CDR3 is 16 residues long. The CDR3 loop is CASSVGVAGRTDTQYF. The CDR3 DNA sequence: TGTGCCAGCAGCGTAGGGGTAGCGGGCCGCACAGATACGCAGTATTTT.

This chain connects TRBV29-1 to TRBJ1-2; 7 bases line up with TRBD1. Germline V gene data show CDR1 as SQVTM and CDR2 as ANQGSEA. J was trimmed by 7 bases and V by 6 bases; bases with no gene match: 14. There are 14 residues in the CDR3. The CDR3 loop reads CSVALTGIISGYTF. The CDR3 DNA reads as TGCAGCGTAGCCCTGACAGGGATTATTAGTGGCTACACCTTC.

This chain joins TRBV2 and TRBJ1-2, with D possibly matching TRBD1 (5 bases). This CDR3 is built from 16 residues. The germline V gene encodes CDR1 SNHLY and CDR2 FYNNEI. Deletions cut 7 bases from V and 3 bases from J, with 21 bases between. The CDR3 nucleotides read TGTGCCAGCATGTTACCCTCCGGCAGGGTGGACTATGGCTACACCTTC. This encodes CASMLPSGRVDYGYTF.

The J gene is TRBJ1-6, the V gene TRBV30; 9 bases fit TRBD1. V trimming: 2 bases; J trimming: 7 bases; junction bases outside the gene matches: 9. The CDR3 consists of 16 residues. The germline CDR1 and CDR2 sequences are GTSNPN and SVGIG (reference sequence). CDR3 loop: CAWSPLPGTGNSPLHF. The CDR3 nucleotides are TGTGCCTGGAGTCCCCTTCCCGGGACAGGGAATTCACCCCTCCACTTT. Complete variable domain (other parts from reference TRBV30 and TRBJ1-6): SQTIHQWPATLVQPVGSPLSLECTVEGTSNPNLYWYRQAAGRGLQLLFYSVGIGQISSEVPQNLSASRPQDRQFILSSKKLLLSDSGFYLCAWSPLPGTGNSPLHFGNGTRLTVT.

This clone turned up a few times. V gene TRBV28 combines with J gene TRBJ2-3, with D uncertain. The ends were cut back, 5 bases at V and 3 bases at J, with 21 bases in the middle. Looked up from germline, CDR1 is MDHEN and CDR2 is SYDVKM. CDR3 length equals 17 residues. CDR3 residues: CASSPTVRRVLTDTQYF. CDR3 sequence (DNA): TGTGCCAGCAGTCCCACTGTTCGGCGTGTCCTGACAGATACGCAGTATTTT. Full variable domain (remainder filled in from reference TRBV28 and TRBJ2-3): DVKVTQSSRYLVKRTGEKVFLECVQDMDHENMFWYRQDPGLGLRLIYFSYDVKMKEKGDIPEGYSVSREKKERFSLILESASTNQTSMYLCASSPTVRRVLTDTQYFGPGTRLTVL.

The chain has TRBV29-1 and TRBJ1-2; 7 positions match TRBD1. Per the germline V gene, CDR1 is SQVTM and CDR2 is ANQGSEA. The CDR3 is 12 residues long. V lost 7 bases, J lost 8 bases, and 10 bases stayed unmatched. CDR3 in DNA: TGCAGCGCCTTGGACAGGTGGACGGGCTACACCTTC. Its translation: CSALDRWTGYTF.

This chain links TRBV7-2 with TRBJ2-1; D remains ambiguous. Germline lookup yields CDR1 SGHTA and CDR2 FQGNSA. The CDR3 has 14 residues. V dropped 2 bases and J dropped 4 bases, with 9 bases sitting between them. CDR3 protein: CASSLNARYNEQFF. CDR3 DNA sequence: TGTGCCAGCAGCTTAAACGCCCGGTACAATGAGCAGTTCTTC.

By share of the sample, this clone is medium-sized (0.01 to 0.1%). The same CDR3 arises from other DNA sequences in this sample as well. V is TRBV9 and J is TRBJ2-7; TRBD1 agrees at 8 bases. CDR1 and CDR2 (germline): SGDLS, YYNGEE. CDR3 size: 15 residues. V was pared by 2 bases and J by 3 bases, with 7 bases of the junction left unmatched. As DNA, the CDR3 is TGTGCCAGCAGCGTCGGGACAGGAAGGAGCTACGAGCAGTACTTC. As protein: CASSVGTGRSYEQYF. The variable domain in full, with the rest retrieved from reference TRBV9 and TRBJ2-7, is DSGVTQTPKHLITATGQRVTLRCSPRSGDLSVYWYQQSLDQGLQFLIQYYNGEERAKGNILERFSAQQFPDLHSELNLSSLELGDSALYFCASSVGTGRSYEQYFGPGTRLTVT.

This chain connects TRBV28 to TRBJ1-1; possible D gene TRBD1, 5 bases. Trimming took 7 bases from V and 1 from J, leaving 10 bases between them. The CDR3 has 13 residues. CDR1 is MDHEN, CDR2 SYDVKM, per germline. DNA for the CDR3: TGTGCCAGCACAGGGATAGGGAACACTGAAGCTTTCTTT. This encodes CASTGIGNTEAFF.

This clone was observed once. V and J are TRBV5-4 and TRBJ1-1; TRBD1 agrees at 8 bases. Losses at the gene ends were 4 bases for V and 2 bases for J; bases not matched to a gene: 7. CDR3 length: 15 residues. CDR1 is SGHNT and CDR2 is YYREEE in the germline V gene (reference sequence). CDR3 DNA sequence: TGTGCCAGCAGCGGGGGACAGGTGAGAAACACTGAAGCTTTCTTT. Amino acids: CASSGGQVRNTEAFF.

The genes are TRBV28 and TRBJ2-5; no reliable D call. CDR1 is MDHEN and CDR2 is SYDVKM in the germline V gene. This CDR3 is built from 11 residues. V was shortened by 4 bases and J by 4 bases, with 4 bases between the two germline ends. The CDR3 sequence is CASSYRETQYF. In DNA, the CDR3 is TGTGCCAGCAGTTATAGAGAGACCCAGTACTTC.